These T cell receptor beta chains were read from a single sample in a study of blood T cell repertoires in COVID-19. Using immunoSEQ multiplex PCR, the repertoire was profiled, and TCRdb retains in-frame clones only, with some absent. Here the sample spans fewer than 250,000 clones, 83% being singletons. Specimen: PBMCs or T cells enriched from blood (not recorded which). All receptors derive from a woman aged 45-65 years who had been exposed to COVID-19. Both conserved end residues are part of each CDR3. Fields, in order: V gene, J gene, clone size, D gene, CDR3 protein, CDR3 DNA. The D gene is left open where the match is weak. Some rows mark clone size as missing; the rest say once, few, many or name a class of expanded clone.

TRBV7-9	TRBJ1-2	NA	TRBD1	CASSLMGQGTNYGYTF	TGTGCCAGCAGCTTAATGGGACAGGGGACTAACTATGGCTACACCTTC
TRBV7-2	TRBJ1-1	NA	NA	CASSPSTSTATEAFF	TGTGCCAGCAGCCCCTCGACCTCCACAGCCACTGAAGCTTTCTTT
TRBV19	TRBJ2-1	NA	TRBD2	CASSRRPGGYNEQFF	TGTGCCAGTAGTAGACGGCCGGGGGGATACAATGAGCAGTTCTTC
TRBV29-1	TRBJ1-2	once	NA	CSVVESTGGYTF	TGCAGCGTTGTAGAGTCCACGGGAGGCTACACCTTC
TRBV9	TRBJ1-2	NA	NA	CASSPSPGDGYTF	TGTGCCAGCAGCCCTTCACCAGGGGATGGCTACACCTTC
TRBV5-5	TRBJ2-7	once	NA	CASSLGLAEQYF	TGTGCCAGCAGCTTGGGACTGGCCGAGCAGTACTTC
TRBV11-2	TRBJ1-1	NA	NA	CASSSGGFSMNTEAFF	TGTGCCAGCAGCTCGGGGGGATTTAGCATGAACACTGAAGCTTTCTTT
TRBV7-9	TRBJ2-5	NA	NA	CASSLRDQETQYF	TGTGCCAGCAGCTTACGGGACCAAGAGACCCAGTACTTC
TRBV10-3	TRBJ1-2	NA	TRBD1	CAIKGFRTGADGYTF	TGTGCCATCAAAGGATTTAGGACAGGGGCGGATGGCTACACCTTC
TRBV18	TRBJ1-3	NA	NA	CASSPPGGISGNTIYF	TGTGCCAGCTCACCTCCCGGAGGTATCTCTGGAAACACCATATATTTT
TRBV5-1	TRBJ2-2	NA	NA	CASSFFTSRTGELFF	TGCGCCAGCAGCTTTTTTACTAGTCGTACCGGGGAGCTGTTTTTT
TRBV5-1	TRBJ2-2	NA	TRBD1	CASRSGTANTGELFF	TGCGCCAGCAGGTCCGGGACAGCGAACACCGGGGAGCTGTTTTTT
TRBV6-2/TRBV6-3	TRBJ1-4	NA	TRBD1	CASSSGTANEKLFF	TGTGCCAGCAGTTCCGGGACAGCTAATGAAAAACTGTTTTTT
TRBV2	TRBJ2-7	NA	TRBD2	CASRTISGLKLFEQYF	TGTGCCAGCAGGACAATTTCGGGACTAAAACTTTTCGAGCAGTACTTC
TRBV9	TRBJ1-3	NA	NA	CASSGSLAVSGNTIYF	TGTGCCAGCAGCGGGTCCCTGGCGGTCTCTGGAAACACCATATATTTT
TRBV5-6	TRBJ2-1	few	NA	CASSLVAVNEQFF	TGTGCCAGCAGCTTGGTGGCAGTCAATGAGCAGTTCTTC
TRBV6-2/TRBV6-3	TRBJ2-1	NA	TRBD2	CASSLIAGNAGQFF	TGTGCCAGCAGTTTAATAGCGGGGAACGCGGGGCAGTTCTTC
TRBV15	TRBJ1-6	once	TRBD1	CATSREWDRGRANSPLHF	TGTGCCACCAGCAGAGAGTGGGACAGGGGCAGGGCTAATTCACCCCTCCACTTT
TRBV4-3	TRBJ2-1	NA	TRBD2	CASSQENAGGSEQFF	TGCGCCAGCAGCCAAGAGAATGCGGGGGGGTCTGAGCAGTTCTTC
TRBV5-4	TRBJ1-2	NA	TRBD1	CASSWGQGVNTF	TGTGCCAGCAGCTGGGGACAGGGGGTAAACACCTTC
TRBV5-1	TRBJ2-1	NA	TRBD2	CASTTRASGGSSYNEQFF	TGCGCCAGCACCACCCGGGCTAGCGGGGGGTCCTCCTACAATGAGCAGTTCTTC
TRBV2	TRBJ1-1	NA	TRBD1	CASSPTQGRNTEAFF	TGTGCCAGCAGTCCTACACAGGGGAGGAACACTGAAGCTTTCTTT
TRBV5-1	TRBJ1-1	NA	NA	CASSFVGADAEAFF	TGCGCCAGCAGCTTTGTGGGGGCGGACGCTGAAGCTTTCTTT
TRBV7-9	TRBJ1-5	few	TRBD1	CASSPGQANQPQHF	TGTGCCAGCAGCCCGGGACAGGCTAATCAGCCCCAGCATTTT
TRBV5-4	TRBJ1-1	NA	NA	CASSLGSGQLNTEAFF	TGTGCCAGCAGCTTAGGGTCCGGACAGCTGAACACTGAAGCTTTCTTT
TRBV9	TRBJ1-3	NA	NA	CASSVEEGNTIYF	TGTGCCAGCAGCGTAGAAGAGGGAAACACCATATATTTT
TRBV6-2/TRBV6-3	TRBJ1-6	NA	NA	CASSSSAGEAHSPLHF	TGTGCCAGCAGTTCCTCCGCGGGTGAGGCGCATTCACCCCTCCACTTT
TRBV5-4	TRBJ1-1	NA	TRBD1	CASSSPGRGYTEAFF	TGTGCCAGCAGCTCCCCAGGCAGGGGGTACACTGAAGCTTTCTTT
TRBV7-8	TRBJ1-2	few	NA	CASSLDRQTNYGYTF	TGTGCCAGCAGCTTAGATAGACAGACAAACTATGGCTACACCTTC
TRBV6-1	TRBJ2-7	NA	TRBD1	CASSDPPQTGGSSYEQYF	TGTGCCAGCAGTGACCCGCCACAAACAGGGGGCTCGAGTTACGAGCAGTACTTC
TRBV11-2	TRBJ1-2	once	NA	CASSLEQGYGYTF	TGTGCCAGCAGCTTAGAGCAGGGTTATGGCTACACCTTC
TRBV4-3	TRBJ1-5	NA	NA	CASSQGQGSNQPQHF	TGCGCCAGCAGCCAAGGGCAGGGGAGCAATCAGCCCCAGCATTTT
TRBV4-1	TRBJ2-1	NA	NA	CASSQDNGYNEQFF	TGCGCCAGCAGCCAAGATAACGGCTACAATGAGCAGTTCTTC
TRBV5-1	TRBJ1-2	NA	NA	CASSYGRGDGYTF	TGCGCCAGCAGCTACGGCAGGGGTGATGGCTACACCTTC
TRBV7-9	TRBJ2-7	NA	NA	CASSPREDEQYF	TGTGCCAGCAGCCCCAGGGAGGACGAGCAGTACTTC
TRBV6-6	TRBJ1-6	NA	NA	CASSPLRYGGGNSPLHF	TGTGCCAGCAGTCCCCTTCGGTACGGGGGTGGAAATTCACCCCTCCACTTT
TRBV11-2	TRBJ1-2	NA	NA	CASTRDTSNYGYTF	TGTGCCAGCACCCGGGACACCTCTAACTATGGCTACACCTTC
TRBV11-2	TRBJ2-7	NA	TRBD1	CASSLTTGAYEQYF	TGTGCCAGCAGCTTAACGACAGGGGCGTACGAGCAGTACTTC
TRBV2	TRBJ1-1	NA	NA	CASHQSINTEAFF	TGTGCCAGCCACCAGTCAATCAACACTGAAGCTTTCTTT
TRBV4-3	TRBJ2-1	NA	TRBD1	CASRPGQGSDEQFF	TGCGCCAGCCGTCCAGGACAGGGGTCCGATGAGCAGTTCTTC
TRBV2	TRBJ2-5	NA	NA	CASKEGAETQYF	TGTGCCAGCAAGGAGGGCGCGGAGACCCAGTACTTC
TRBV5-1	TRBJ1-4	NA	NA	CASSRGDFGINEKLFF	TGCGCCAGCAGCCGGGGGGATTTTGGGATTAATGAAAAACTGTTTTTT
TRBV4-2	TRBJ2-1	NA	NA	CASSQDSGHFNEQFF	TGTGCCAGCAGCCAAGATTCGGGTCATTTCAATGAGCAGTTCTTC
TRBV18	TRBJ2-7	NA	TRBD1	CASSMGQGNEQYF	TGTGCCAGCTCAATGGGACAGGGCAACGAGCAGTACTTC
TRBV24-1	TRBJ2-3	NA	NA	CATSDLSPVGTDTQYF	TGTGCCACCAGTGATTTATCCCCAGTTGGCACAGATACGCAGTATTTT